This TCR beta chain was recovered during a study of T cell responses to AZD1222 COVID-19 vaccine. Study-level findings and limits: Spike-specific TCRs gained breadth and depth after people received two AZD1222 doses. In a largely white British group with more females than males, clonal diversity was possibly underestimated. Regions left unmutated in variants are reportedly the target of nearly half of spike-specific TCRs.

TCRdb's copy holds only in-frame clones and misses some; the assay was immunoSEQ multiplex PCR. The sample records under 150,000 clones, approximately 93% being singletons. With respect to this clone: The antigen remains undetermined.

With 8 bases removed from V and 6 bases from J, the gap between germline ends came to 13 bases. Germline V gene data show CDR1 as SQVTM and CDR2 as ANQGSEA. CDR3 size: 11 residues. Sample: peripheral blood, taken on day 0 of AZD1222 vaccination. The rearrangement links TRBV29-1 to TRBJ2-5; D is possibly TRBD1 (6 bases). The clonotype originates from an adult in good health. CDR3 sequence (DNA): TGCAGCAAACAGGGTCTGAAGACCCAGTACTTC. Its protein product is CSKQGLKTQYF.